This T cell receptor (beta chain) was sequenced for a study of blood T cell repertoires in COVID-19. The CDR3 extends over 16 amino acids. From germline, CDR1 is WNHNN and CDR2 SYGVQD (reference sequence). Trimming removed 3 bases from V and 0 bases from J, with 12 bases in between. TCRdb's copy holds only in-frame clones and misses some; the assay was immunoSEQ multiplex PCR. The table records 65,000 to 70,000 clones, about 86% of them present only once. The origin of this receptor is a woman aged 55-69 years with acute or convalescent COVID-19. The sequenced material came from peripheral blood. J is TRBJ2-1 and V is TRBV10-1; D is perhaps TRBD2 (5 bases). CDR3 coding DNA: TGCGCCAGCAGTGACGGAGGCCTCAGCTCCTACAATGAGCAGTTCTTC. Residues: CASSDGGLSSYNEQFF.